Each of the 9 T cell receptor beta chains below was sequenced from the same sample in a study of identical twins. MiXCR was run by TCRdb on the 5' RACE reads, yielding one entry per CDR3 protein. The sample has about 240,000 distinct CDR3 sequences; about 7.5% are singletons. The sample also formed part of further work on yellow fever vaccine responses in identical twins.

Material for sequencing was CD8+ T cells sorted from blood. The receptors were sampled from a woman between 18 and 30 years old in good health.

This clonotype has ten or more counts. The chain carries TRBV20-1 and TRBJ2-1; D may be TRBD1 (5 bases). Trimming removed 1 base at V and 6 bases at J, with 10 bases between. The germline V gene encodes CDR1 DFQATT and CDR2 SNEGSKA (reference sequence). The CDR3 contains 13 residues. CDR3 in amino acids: CSARGWGPNEQFF. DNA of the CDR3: TGCAGTGCTAGAGGATGGGGCCCCAATGAGCAGTTCTTC.

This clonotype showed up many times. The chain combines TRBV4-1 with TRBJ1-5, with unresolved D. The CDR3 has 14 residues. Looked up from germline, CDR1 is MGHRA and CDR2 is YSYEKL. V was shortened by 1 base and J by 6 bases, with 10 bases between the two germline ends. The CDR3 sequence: CASSQGTLRQPQHF. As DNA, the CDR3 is TGCGCCAGCAGCCAAGGGACTCTTCGTCAGCCCCAGCATTTT.

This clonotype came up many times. CDR3 in DNA: TGTGCCAGCAGTTCGGGTCAAACCCGATATAGCAATCAGCCCCAGCATTTT. Its protein product is CASSSGQTRYSNQPQHF. V usage is TRBV12-3 or TRBV12-4 and J usage is TRBJ1-5; D is unclear. CDR3 length: 17 residues. Trimming removed 4 bases at V and 0 bases at J, with 16 bases between.

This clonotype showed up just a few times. This CDR3 reads CASSLSDSLYNEQFF. The DNA of the CDR3 is TGCGCCAGCAGCTTGTCGGACAGTCTCTACAATGAGCAGTTCTTC. The rearrangement joins TRBV5-1 to TRBJ2-1; D may be TRBD1 (6 bases). From germline, CDR1 is SGHRS and CDR2 YFSETQ. The CDR3 runs 15 residues. V shed 1 base and J shed 3 bases, with 11 bases lying between them.

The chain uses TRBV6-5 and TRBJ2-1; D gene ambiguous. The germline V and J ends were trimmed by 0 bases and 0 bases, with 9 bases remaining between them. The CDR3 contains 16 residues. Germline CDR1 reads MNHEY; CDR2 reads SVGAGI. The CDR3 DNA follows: TGTGCCAGCAGTTACTCTACGTTCCACTCCTACAATGAGCAGTTCTTC. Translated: CASSYSTFHSYNEQFF.

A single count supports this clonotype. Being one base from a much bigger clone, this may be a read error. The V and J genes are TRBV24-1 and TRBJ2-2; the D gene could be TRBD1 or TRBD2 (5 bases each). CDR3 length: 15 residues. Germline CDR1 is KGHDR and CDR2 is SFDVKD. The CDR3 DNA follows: TGTGCCACCAGTAGTTTGACAGAGAACACCGGGGAGCTGTCTTTT. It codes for CATSSLTENTGELSF.

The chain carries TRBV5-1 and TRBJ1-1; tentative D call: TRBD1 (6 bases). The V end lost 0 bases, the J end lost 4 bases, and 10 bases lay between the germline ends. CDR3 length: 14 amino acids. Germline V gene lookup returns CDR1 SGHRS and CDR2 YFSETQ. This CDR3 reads CASSLEGVGTEAFF. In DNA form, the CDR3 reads TGCGCCAGCAGCTTGGAGGGGGTGGGCACTGAAGCTTTCTTT.

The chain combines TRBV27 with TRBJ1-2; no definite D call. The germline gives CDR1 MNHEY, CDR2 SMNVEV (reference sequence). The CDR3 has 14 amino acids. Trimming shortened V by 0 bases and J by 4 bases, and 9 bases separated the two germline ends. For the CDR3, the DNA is TGTGCCAGCAGTTTATCCGTCACAGCCTATGGCTACACCTTC. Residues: CASSLSVTAYGYTF.

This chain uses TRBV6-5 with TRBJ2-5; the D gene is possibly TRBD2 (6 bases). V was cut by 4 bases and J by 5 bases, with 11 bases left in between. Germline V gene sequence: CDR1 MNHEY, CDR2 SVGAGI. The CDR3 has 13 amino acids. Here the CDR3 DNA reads TGTGCCAGCAGTTCCCGACTAGTCGAGACCCAGTACTTC. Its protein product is CASSSRLVETQYF.